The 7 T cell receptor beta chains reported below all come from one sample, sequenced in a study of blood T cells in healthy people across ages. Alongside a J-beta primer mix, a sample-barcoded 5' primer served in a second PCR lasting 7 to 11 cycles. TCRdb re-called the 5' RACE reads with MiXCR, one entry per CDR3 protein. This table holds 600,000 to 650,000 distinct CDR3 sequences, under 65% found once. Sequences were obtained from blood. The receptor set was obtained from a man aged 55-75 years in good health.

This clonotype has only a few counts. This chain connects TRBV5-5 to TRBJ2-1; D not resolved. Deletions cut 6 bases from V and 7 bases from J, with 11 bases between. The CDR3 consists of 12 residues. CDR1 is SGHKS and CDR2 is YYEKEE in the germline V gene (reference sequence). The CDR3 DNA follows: TGTGCCAGCACCCTAGATCGGAATGAGCAGTTCTTC. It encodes CASTLDRNEQFF.

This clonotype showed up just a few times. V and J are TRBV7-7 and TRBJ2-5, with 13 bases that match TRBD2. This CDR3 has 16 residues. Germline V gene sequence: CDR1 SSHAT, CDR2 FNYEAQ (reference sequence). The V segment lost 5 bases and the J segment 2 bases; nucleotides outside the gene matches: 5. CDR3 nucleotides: TGTGCCAGCAGCAAAGGACTAGCGGGGGTGCAAGAGACCCAGTACTTC. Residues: CASSKGLAGVQETQYF.

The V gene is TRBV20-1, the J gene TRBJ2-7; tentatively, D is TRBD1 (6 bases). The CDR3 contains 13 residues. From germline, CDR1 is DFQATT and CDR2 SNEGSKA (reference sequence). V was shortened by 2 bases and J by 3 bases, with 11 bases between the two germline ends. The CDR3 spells CSARWQGSYEQYF. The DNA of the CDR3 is TGCAGTGCTAGATGGCAGGGGAGCTACGAGCAGTACTTC.

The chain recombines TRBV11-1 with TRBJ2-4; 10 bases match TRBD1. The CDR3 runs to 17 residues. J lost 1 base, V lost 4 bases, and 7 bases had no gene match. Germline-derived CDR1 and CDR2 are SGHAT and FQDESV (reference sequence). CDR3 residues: CASSYSGTGVAKNIQYF. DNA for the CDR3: TGTGCCAGCAGCTACTCCGGGACAGGGGTTGCCAAAAACATTCAGTACTTC.

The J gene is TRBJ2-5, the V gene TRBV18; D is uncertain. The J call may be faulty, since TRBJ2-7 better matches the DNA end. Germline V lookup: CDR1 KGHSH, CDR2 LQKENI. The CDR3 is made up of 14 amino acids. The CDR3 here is CASSPDLQAYEQYF. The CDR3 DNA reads TGTGCCAGCTCACCGGACCTTCAGGCATACGAGCAGTACTTC.

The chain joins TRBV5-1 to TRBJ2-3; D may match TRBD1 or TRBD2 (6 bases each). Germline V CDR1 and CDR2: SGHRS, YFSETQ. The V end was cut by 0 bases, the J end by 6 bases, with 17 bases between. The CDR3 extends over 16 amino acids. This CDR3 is CASSLDRASERDTQYF. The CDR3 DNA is TGCGCCAGCAGCTTGGACAGGGCTAGCGAGAGGGATACGCAGTATTTT. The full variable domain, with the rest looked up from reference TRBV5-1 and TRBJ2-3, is KAGVTQTPRYLIKTRGQQVTLSCSPISGHRSVSWYQQTPGQGLQFLFEYFSETQRNKGNFPGRFSGRQFSNSRSEMNVSTLELGDSALYLCASSLDRASERDTQYFGPGTRLTVL.

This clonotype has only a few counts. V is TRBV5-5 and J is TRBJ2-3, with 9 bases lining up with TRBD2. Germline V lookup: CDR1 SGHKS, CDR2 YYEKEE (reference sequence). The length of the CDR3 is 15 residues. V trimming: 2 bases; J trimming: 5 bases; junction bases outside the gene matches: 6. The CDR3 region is CASSFSLAGIDTQYF. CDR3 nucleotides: TGTGCCAGCAGCTTTTCGCTAGCGGGGATAGATACGCAGTATTTT.